This is a list of T cell receptor beta chains from one sample in a study of T cell responses to AZD1222 COVID-19 vaccine. Clones were sequenced by immunoSEQ multiplex PCR, and TCRdb holds only the in-frame ones, with some missing. The profile shows tens of thousands of clones, 70% to 90% of them singletons. The sequencing here drew on peripheral blood, taken on day 0 of AZD1222 vaccination. All receptors come from an adult in good health. The CDR3 runs from the conserved cysteine through the conserved F or W. The order of the fields is V gene, clone size, J gene, D gene, CDR3 length, CDR3 DNA, CDR3 protein. A D gene is named only where the DNA matches it firmly. Expanded clones get a size class; other rows say once, few or many, or leave the size out.

>TRBV18|.|TRBJ2-3|.|14
TGTGCCAGCTCACCATTGGGGGGAGGAGATACGCAGTATTTT
CASSPLGGGDTQYF
>TRBV11-2|.|TRBJ2-5|TRBD2|14
TGTGCCAGCAGCCCGGGACTAGCAGGGGAGACCCAGTACTTC
CASSPGLAGETQYF
>TRBV28|.|TRBJ2-7|.|14
TGTGCCAGCACTTCGGGACTTGAGAGTTACGAGCAGTACTTC
CASTSGLESYEQYF
>TRBV4-3|.|TRBJ1-6|TRBD1|18
TGCGCCAGCAGCCAGACCTACAGGGGCCCTTTAAGTAATTCACCCCTCCACTTT
CASSQTYRGPLSNSPLHF
>TRBV6-5|.|TRBJ1-1|.|14
TGTGCCAGCAGTTCCAACCCCTCGGCTACGGAGGCTTTCTTT
CASSSNPSATEAFF
>TRBV12-3/TRBV12-4|few|TRBJ1-1|.|13
TGTGCCAGCAGTTTCCGACAGAACACTGAAGCTTTCTTT
CASSFRQNTEAFF
>TRBV6-5|.|TRBJ2-7|.|13
TGTGCCAGTTCTGAGGACGCGGCCTACGAGCAGTACTTC
CASSEDAAYEQYF
>TRBV7-8|few|TRBJ1-4|.|14
TGTGCCAGCAGCTTATTCGGGGGGGGAGAAAAACTGTTTTTT
CASSLFGGGEKLFF
>TRBV18|few|TRBJ1-1|.|14
TGTGCCAGCTCCTCGGAGGAGTCGTACACTGAAGCTTTCTTT
CASSSEESYTEAFF
>TRBV2|.|TRBJ1-2|.|13
TGTGCCAGCAGCGTAGGGCAGACCTCTGGCTACACCTTC
CASSVGQTSGYTF
>TRBV5-5|.|TRBJ2-5|.|13
TGTGCCAGCAGCTTTTATCCTCAAGAGACCCAGTACTTC
CASSFYPQETQYF
>TRBV28|few|TRBJ1-6|TRBD1|15
TGTGCCAGCAGCCCGGGACAGGGTGGAGATTCACCCCTCCACTTT
CASSPGQGGDSPLHF
>TRBV4-2|.|TRBJ1-4|.|14
TGTGCCAGCAGCCAAGGGGCCCTACATGAAAAACTGTTTTTT
CASSQGALHEKLFF